The entry below gives a single T cell receptor (beta chain) sequence along with its context. The CDR3 contains 13 residues. The V and J ends lost 5 bases and 0 bases respectively, with 8 bases between them. Germline V gives CDR1 SQVTM, CDR2 ANQGSEA. This specimen comes from a study of PD-1 blockade in classical Hodgkin lymphoma. Regarding time point: cycle 4 day 1 (C4D1), after less than 7 weeks of nivolumab. Each patient relapsed following autologous stem cell transplantation, and prior brentuximab vedotin exposure differed. Using immunoSEQ multiplex PCR, the repertoire was profiled, and TCRdb retains in-frame clones only, with some absent. Found here are about 9,700 clones, roughly 85% of them singletons; the top ten hold approximately 50%.

The TCR was taken from a human donor with classical Hodgkin lymphoma. The material sequenced was peripheral blood mononuclear cells (PBMCs), taken before the fourth cycle of nivolumab. The V call is TRBV29-1, the J call TRBJ2-1; D ambiguous. This chain's CDR3 is CSVIPHSYNEQFF. The DNA of the CDR3 is TGCAGCGTTATCCCCCACTCCTACAATGAGCAGTTCTTC.